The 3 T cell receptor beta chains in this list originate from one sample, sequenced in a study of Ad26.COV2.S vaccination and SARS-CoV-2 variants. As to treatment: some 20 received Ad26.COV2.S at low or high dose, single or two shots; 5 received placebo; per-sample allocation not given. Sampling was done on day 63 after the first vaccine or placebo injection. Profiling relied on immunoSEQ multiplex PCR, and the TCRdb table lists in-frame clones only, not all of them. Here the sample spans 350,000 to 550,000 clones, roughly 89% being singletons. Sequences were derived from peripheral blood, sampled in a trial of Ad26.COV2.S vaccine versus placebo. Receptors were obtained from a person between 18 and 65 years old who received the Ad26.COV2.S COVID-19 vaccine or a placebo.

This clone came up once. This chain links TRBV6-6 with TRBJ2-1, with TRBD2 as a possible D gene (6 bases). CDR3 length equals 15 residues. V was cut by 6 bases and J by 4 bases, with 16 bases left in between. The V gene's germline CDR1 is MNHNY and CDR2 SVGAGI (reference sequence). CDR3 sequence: CASRRDLRPYNEQFF. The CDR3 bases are TGTGCCAGCAGACGGGACTTAAGGCCGTACAATGAGCAGTTCTTC.

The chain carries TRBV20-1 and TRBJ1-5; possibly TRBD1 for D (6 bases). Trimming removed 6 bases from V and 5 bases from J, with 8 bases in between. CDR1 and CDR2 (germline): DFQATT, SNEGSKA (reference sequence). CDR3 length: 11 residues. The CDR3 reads CSAAGDQPQHF. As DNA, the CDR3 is TGCAGTGCGGCAGGGGATCAGCCCCAGCATTTT.

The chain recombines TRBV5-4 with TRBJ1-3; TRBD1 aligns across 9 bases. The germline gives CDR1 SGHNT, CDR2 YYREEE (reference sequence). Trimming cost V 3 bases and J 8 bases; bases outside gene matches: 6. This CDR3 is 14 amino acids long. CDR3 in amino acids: CASSSPTGGDTIYF. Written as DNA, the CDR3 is TGTGCCAGCAGCTCCCCGACAGGGGGGGACACCATATATTTT.